These 6 T cell receptor beta chains originate from one sample sequenced in a study of T cell repertoires in cytomegalovirus infection (dated by TCRdb to the late 2010s). These reads were obtained on an Illumina HiSeq 1500. TCRdb reworked the public reads: Q25 trimming with fastp, MiXCR clone assembly, productive beta chains retained. Identical CDR3 proteins give one entry, which carries the most common genes and DNA. The sample table shows roughly 76,000 distinct CDR3 sequences, and more than 3.5% are seen once. Of the sample, about 4.6% falls within the top ten clones. The sequencing input was PBMCs. The source is a human donor in good health (CMV status not recorded). Some clones in this sample may be carry-over from other donors' samples.

This clonotype was counted ten times or more. The J gene is TRBJ1-1, the V gene TRBV7-9; D is uncertain. V was pared by 7 bases and J by 1 base, with 19 bases between. The CDR3 has 16 amino acids. CDR1 SEHNR and CDR2 FQNEAQ come from the germline V gene (reference sequence). The CDR3 loop is CASMWLGLSRNTEAFF. DNA for the CDR3: TGTGCCAGCATGTGGCTCGGCCTGAGTCGGAACACTGAAGCTTTCTTT. Looking up the rest from reference TRBV7-9 and TRBJ1-1 gives the full variable domain: DTGVSQNPRHKITKRGQNVTFRCDPISEHNRLYWYRQTLGQGPEFLTYFQNEAQLEKSRLLSDRFSAERPKGSFSTLEIQRTEQGDSAMYLCASMWLGLSRNTEAFFGQGTRLTVV.

This clonotype was seen repeatedly, ten times or more. This chain links TRBV6-1 with TRBJ1-2; no reliable D call. The CDR3 spans 14 residues. CDR1 is MNHNS and CDR2 is SASEGT in the germline V gene. Trimming left V 5 bases short and J 8 bases short, with 18 bases between. CDR3 nucleotides: TGTGCCAGCAGTTCCTTTCTAGGGTTGGTCGGCTACACCTTC. Translation: CASSSFLGLVGYTF.

This clonotype appeared many times. This chain uses TRBV7-6 with TRBJ1-1, with a tentative D call TRBD1 (6 bases). With 5 bases removed from V and 8 bases from J, the gap between germline ends came to 12 bases. This CDR3 is 12 amino acids long. Germline V gives CDR1 SGHVS, CDR2 FNYEAQ. CDR3: CASSPDSGEAFF. For the CDR3, the DNA is TGTGCCAGCAGCCCGGACAGCGGGGAAGCTTTCTTT.

With regard to this clonotype: A much larger clone is a single base away; this may be a read error. This sequence joins TRBV6-8 and TRBJ2-7; TRBD2 matches at 7 bases. The CDR3 has 16 amino acids. Losses at the gene ends were 0 bases for V and 3 bases for J; bases not matched to a gene: 8. Germline-derived CDR1 and CDR2 are MNHGY and SAAAGT. The CDR3 here is CASSYSAGKQDYEQYF. DNA for the CDR3: TGTGCCAGCAGTTACTCAGCGGGGAAACAGGACTACGAGCAGTACTTC.

In this sample, this clonotype turned up many times. The chain recombines TRBV12-3 or TRBV12-4 with TRBJ1-3; no firm D call. The CDR3 is made up of 14 amino acids. V lost 6 bases to trimming and J lost 4 bases, with 13 bases between them. The CDR3 nucleotides are TGTGCCAGCAGCCTCTGGACGGACGGAAACACCATATATTTT. It is translated as CASSLWTDGNTIYF.

The chain couples TRBV18 to TRBJ1-1, with 12 nucleotides matching TRBD1. Unmatched junction bases numbered 9, after V lost 2 bases and J lost 8 bases. CDR3 length equals 16 residues. CDR1 is KGHSH and CDR2 is LQKENI in the germline V gene. The CDR3 region is CASSPLAGTGGEEAFF. CDR3 sequence (DNA): TGTGCCAGCTCACCATTAGCCGGGACAGGGGGCGAGGAAGCTTTCTTT.